The 14 T cell receptor beta chains below were found in one sample sequenced in a study of shared clonotypes between healthy human individuals (dated by TCRdb to about 2020). CD8 naive samples were obtained by positive selection for CCR7 among CD45RO-negative cells, yielding a CD45RA+CCR7+ population from which TemRA cells were excluded. Library creation used the immunoSEQ multiplex PCR assay. As stored in TCRdb, this immuneACCESS dataset retains in-frame rearrangements with V and J assigned. A fraction of the clones does not appear; measured against another copy, unresolved V genes explain less than half of the discrepancy, and the remainder lacks a known reason. Present in this sample are approximately 2,200,000 clones, about 92% of which were seen just once. Under 2% of the sample is in the top ten clones. Input material: naive CD8+ T cells from PBMCs. The cell subset or site label, read with the paper, signifies: CD45RA+CCR7+. The receptors were gathered from a man between 18 and 35 years old in good health. Some clones in this sample may be carry-over from other donors' samples.

The rearrangement uses TRBV9 and TRBJ2-2; no clear D gene. Between the trimmed V and J ends, which lost 6 bases and 6 bases, there was a span of 12 bases. The germline gives CDR1 SGDLS, CDR2 YYNGEE. The CDR3 consists of 13 residues. The CDR3, as DNA: TGTGCCAGCACTCGGAGTAGGGCCGGGGAGCTGTTTTTT. Its translation is CASTRSRAGELFF.

The chain uses TRBV27 and TRBJ1-4; D remains unclear. V was cut by 3 bases and J by 3 bases, with 11 bases left in between. The CDR3 is 15 residues long. The V gene's germline CDR1 is MNHEY and CDR2 SMNVEV (reference sequence). In DNA, the CDR3 is TGTGCCAGCAGTTTTTCCCCGGCAGCTAATGAAAAACTGTTTTTT. It is translated as CASSFSPAANEKLFF. The variable domain in full, completed from reference TRBV27 and TRBJ1-4, reads EAQVTQNPRYLITVTGKKLTVTCSQNMNHEYMSWYRQDPGLGLRQIYYSMNVEVTDKGDVPEGYKVSRKEKRNFPLILESPSPNQTSLYFCASSFSPAANEKLFFGSGTQLSVL.

This clone was seen a single time. The identical CDR3 is also encoded by other nucleotide sequences in the sample. The rearrangement joins TRBV27 to TRBJ2-7; perhaps TRBD2 as D (5 bases). Germline V CDR1 and CDR2: MNHEY, SMNVEV (reference sequence). V was shortened by 3 bases and J by 4 bases, with 13 bases between the two germline ends. The CDR3 consists of 14 residues. The CDR3 DNA reads as TGTGCCAGCAGTTTTGGTGGCGGGTCTTACGAGCAGTACTTC. Its translation is CASSFGGGSYEQYF.

The V and J genes are TRBV7-3 and TRBJ2-1; the D gene is possibly TRBD2 (6 bases). Per germline, CDR1 SGHTA and CDR2 FQGTGA. This CDR3 region has 15 residues. Trimming left V 5 bases short and J 6 bases short, with 17 bases between. CDR3 coding DNA: TGTGCCAGCAGCCGACCCGGGGGAGACTTCAATGAGCAGTTCTTC. It translates to CASSRPGGDFNEQFF.

The J gene is TRBJ1-2, the V gene TRBV4-1; no clear D gene. V was pared by 0 bases and J by 3 bases, with 14 bases between. The CDR3 length is 16 residues. Germline V gives CDR1 MGHRA, CDR2 YSYEKL. CDR3: CASSQDGPVTDYGYTF. CDR3 bases: TGCGCCAGCAGCCAAGATGGCCCCGTGACGGACTATGGCTACACCTTC.

V is TRBV5-6 and J is TRBJ1-1; D possibly corresponds to TRBD1 (5 bases). The CDR3 runs 13 residues. Trimming shortened V by 4 bases and J by 7 bases, and 14 bases separated the two germline ends. Germline CDR1 is SGHDT and CDR2 is YYEEEE. CDR3 loop: CASSLARGGEAFF. CDR3 DNA: TGTGCCAGCAGCCTCGCACGGGGGGGTGAAGCTTTCTTT.

The rearrangement joins TRBV7-9 to TRBJ1-3; D is possibly TRBD1 (5 bases). Germline loops: CDR1 SEHNR, CDR2 FQNEAQ (reference sequence). V was cut by 5 bases and J by 5 bases, with 16 bases left in between. The CDR3 is made up of 15 amino acids. The chain's CDR3 is CASSARDRPRNTIYF. The CDR3 coding sequence is TGTGCCAGCAGCGCTCGGGACCGACCCCGAAACACCATATATTTT.

This rearrangement joins TRBV4-1 to TRBJ1-2; D is possibly TRBD1 (5 bases). CDR3 length: 19 residues. Germline V gene sequence: CDR1 MGHRA, CDR2 YSYEKL. Trimming took 0 bases from V and 0 from J, leaving 20 bases between them. The CDR3 bases are TGCGCCAGCAGCCAAGAGAAAGGAAAAGGGACCTTAGCTAACTATGGCTACACCTTC. Protein product: CASSQEKGKGTLANYGYTF.

The CDR3 DNA sequence: TGCGCCAGCAGCCACCCTTCCGGGGAGACCCAGTACTTC. This gives the protein CASSHPSGETQYF. The V gene is TRBV4-1, the J gene TRBJ2-5; the D is unclear. Trimming shortened V by 3 bases and J by 5 bases, and 10 bases separated the two germline ends. The CDR3 is made up of 13 amino acids. The germline V gene encodes CDR1 MGHRA and CDR2 YSYEKL.

The chain is built from TRBV5-6 and TRBJ2-7; TRBD2 might be the D (7 bases). Germline values: CDR1 SGHDT, CDR2 YYEEEE. The germline V and J ends were trimmed by 6 bases and 2 bases, with 18 bases remaining between them. The CDR3 is 15 amino acids. CDR3 sequence reads: CASTSAGAVTYEQYF. The CDR3, as DNA: TGTGCCAGCACCTCGGCGGGGGCTGTAACCTACGAGCAGTACTTC.

Notes on this clone: This sample includes further DNA sequences coding for the same CDR3. The chain combines TRBV5-1 with TRBJ2-7; possible D gene TRBD2, 6 bases. Germline CDR1 is SGHRS and CDR2 is YFSETQ. Trimming took 4 bases from V and 2 from J, leaving 13 bases between them. The CDR3 covers 14 residues. CDR3 coding DNA: TGCGCCAGCAGCGGCGGGACCGGAGCCTACGAGCAGTACTTC. As protein: CASSGGTGAYEQYF.

The chain links TRBV29-1 to TRBJ2-5; a possible D gene is TRBD1 (5 bases). The CDR3 consists of 13 residues. The V end was cut by 7 bases, the J end by 2 bases, with 14 bases between. The germline V gene encodes CDR1 SQVTM and CDR2 ANQGSEA. The CDR3 loop is CSAWGGAQETQYF. The DNA for the CDR3 is TGCAGCGCCTGGGGCGGAGCACAAGAGACCCAGTACTTC.

The chain carries TRBV28 and TRBJ1-2; D ambiguous. Trimming removed 1 base from V and 8 bases from J, with 11 bases in between. Per the germline V gene, CDR1 is MDHEN and CDR2 is SYDVKM. This CDR3 has 13 amino acids. The CDR3 coding sequence is TGTGCCAGCAGTTTATTTAGCGACGTGGGCTACACCTTC. Residues: CASSLFSDVGYTF.

The V and J genes are TRBV11-2 and TRBJ2-7, with D perhaps TRBD2 (5 bases). V was pared by 5 bases and J by 4 bases, with 18 bases between. The CDR3 consists of 15 residues. Germline V gene sequence: CDR1 SGHAT, CDR2 FQNNGV. The CDR3 here is CASSVRSAGGYEQYF. CDR3 DNA sequence: TGTGCCAGCAGCGTACGATCGGCAGGCGGGTACGAGCAGTACTTC. Using reference TRBV11-2 and TRBJ2-7 for the parts outside the CDR3, the full variable domain is EAGVAQSPRYKIIEKRQSVAFWCNPISGHATLYWYQQILGQGPKLLIQFQNNGVVDDSQLPKDRFSAERLKGVDSTLKIQPAKLEDSAVYLCASSVRSAGGYEQYFGPGTRLTVT.